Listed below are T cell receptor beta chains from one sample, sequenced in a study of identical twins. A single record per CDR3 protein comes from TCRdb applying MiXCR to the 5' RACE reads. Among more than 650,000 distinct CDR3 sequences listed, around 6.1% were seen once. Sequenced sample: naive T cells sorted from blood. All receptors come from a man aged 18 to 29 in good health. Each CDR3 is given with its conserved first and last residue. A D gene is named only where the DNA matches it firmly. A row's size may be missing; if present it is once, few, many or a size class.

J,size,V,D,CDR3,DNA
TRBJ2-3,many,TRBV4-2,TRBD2,CASSQEGTRNTDTQYF,TGTGCCAGCAGCCAAGAGGGGACTAGGAATACAGATACGCAGTATTTT
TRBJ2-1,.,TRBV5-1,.,CASSLEAGAFTEQFF,TGCGCCAGCAGCTTGGAGGCGGGGGCCTTTACGGAGCAGTTCTTC
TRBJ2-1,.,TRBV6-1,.,CASSPGVLYNEQFF,TGTGCCAGCAGTCCCGGGGTTCTGTACAATGAGCAGTTCTTC
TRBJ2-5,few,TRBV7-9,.,CASSLASPRTQETQYF,TGTGCCAGCAGCTTAGCTTCGCCGAGAACCCAAGAGACCCAGTACTTC
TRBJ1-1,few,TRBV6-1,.,CASRDRVTGLNTEAFF,TGTGCCAGCAGGGATAGAGTGACAGGCCTGAACACTGAAGCTTTCTTT
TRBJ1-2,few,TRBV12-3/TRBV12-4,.,CASSLSGYESVLYGYTF,TGTGCCAGCAGTTTAAGCGGGTATGAGTCGGTTCTTTATGGCTACACCTTC
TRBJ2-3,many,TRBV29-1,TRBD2,CSGNSGRVTDTQYF,TGCAGCGGGAATAGCGGGAGGGTCACAGATACGCAGTATTTT
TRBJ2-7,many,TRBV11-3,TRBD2,CASSYLGGRSDEQYF,TGTGCCAGCAGCTATCTCGGCGGGAGGAGCGACGAGCAGTACTTC
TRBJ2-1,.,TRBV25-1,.,CASSDSVTYNEQFF,TGTGCCAGCAGTGACAGTGTTACCTACAATGAGCAGTTCTTC
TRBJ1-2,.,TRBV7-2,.,CASSLVWEGSSGYTF,TGTGCCAGCAGCTTAGTTTGGGAAGGGTCTTCTGGCTACACCTTC
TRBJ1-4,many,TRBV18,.,CASSPINLNEKLFF,TGTGCCAGCTCACCTATCAACCTTAATGAAAAACTGTTTTTT
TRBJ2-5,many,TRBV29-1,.,CSVFTEGTKTQYF,TGCAGCGTTTTTACGGAAGGGACAAAGACCCAGTACTTC
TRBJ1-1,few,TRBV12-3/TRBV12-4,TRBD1,CASRNTGALMNTEAFF,TGTGCCAGCAGAAACACAGGGGCCCTTATGAACACTGAAGCTTTCTTT